This T cell receptor (beta chain) was retrieved from a study of blood T cells in healthy people across ages. A second PCR of 7 to 11 cycles used a sample-barcoded 5' primer and a J-beta primer mix. TCRdb processed the 5' RACE reads anew with MiXCR; each CDR3 protein has one entry. The table records some 1 million distinct CDR3 sequences, 40% to 50% of them present only once. CDR1 and CDR2 from the germline V gene are MNHEY and SVGAGI. Losses at the gene ends were 2 bases for V and 2 bases for J; bases not matched to a gene: 6. This CDR3 contains 16 residues. The clonotype comes from a woman in her sixties in good health. The sample comprised blood. The rearrangement joins TRBV6-5 to TRBJ2-1; 7 bases line up with TRBD1. CDR3 sequence: CASSYTTGAPYNEQFF. In nucleotides, the CDR3 is TGTGCCAGCAGTTACACTACAGGGGCCCCCTACAATGAGCAGTTCTTC.